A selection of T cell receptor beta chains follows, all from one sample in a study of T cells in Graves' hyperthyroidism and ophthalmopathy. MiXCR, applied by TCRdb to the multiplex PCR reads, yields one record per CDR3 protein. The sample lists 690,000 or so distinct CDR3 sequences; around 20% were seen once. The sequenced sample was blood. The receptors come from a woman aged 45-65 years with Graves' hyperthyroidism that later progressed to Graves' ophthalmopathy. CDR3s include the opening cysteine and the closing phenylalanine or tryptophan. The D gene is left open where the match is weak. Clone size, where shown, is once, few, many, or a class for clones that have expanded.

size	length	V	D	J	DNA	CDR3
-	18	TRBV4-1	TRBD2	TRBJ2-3	TGCGCCAGCAGCCAAGAAGGGAAGCGGGGGCCCTACCCAGATACGCAGTATTTT	CASSQEGKRGPYPDTQYF
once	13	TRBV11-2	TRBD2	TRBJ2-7	TGTGCCAGCAGCCGGGACTACCTCTACGAGCAGTACTTC	CASSRDYLYEQYF
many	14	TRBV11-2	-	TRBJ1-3	TGTGCCAGCAGCTTCCGCGGGGGGGGAAACACCATATATTTT	CASSFRGGGNTIYF
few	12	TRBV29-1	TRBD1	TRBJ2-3	TGCAGCGTTAAAGACCCCGGGACAGAGCAGTATTTT	CSVKDPGTEQYF
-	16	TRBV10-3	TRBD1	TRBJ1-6	TGTGCCATCAGTCCCGGGACAGGGTTGTATAATTCACCCCTCCACTTT	CAISPGTGLYNSPLHF
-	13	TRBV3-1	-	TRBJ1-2	TGTGCCAGCAGCCTAGGCCACACGGAGGGCTACACCTTC	CASSLGHTEGYTF
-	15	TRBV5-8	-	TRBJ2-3	TGTGCCAGCAGCTTGGAGGGGGGCACCACAGATACGCAGTATTTT	CASSLEGGTTDTQYF
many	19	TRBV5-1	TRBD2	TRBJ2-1	TGCGCCAGCAGCGGCCAACTAGCGGGGGTCCTGAGCTCCTACAATGAGCAGTTCTTC	CASSGQLAGVLSSYNEQFF
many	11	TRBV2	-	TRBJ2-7	TGTGCCAGCAAGAGGGGCGACGAGCAGTACTTC	CASKRGDEQYF
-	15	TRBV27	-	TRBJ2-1	TGTGCCAGCAACCTCGGGGGTACTCCCTACAATGAGCAGTTCTTC	CASNLGGTPYNEQFF
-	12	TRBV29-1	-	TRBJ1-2	TGCAGCGTTCTATTCCAGGGCTATGGCTACACCTTC	CSVLFQGYGYTF
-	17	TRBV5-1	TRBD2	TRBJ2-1	TGCGCCAGCAGCCAAGGACTAGCGGGGAGTTTTTACAATGAGCAGTTCTTC	CASSQGLAGSFYNEQFF
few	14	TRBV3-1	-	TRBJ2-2	TGTGCCAGCAGCCAAGGAGGCCGAACCGGGGAGCTGTTTTTT	CASSQGGRTGELFF
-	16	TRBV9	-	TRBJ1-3	TGTGCCAGCAGCGGTGTCCGGGACCACAACGGGAACACCATATATTTT	CASSGVRDHNGNTIYF
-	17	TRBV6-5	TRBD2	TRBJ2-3	TGTGCCAGCAGTTCCTTGGGGGGGCGGGGGGACACAGATACGCAGTATTTT	CASSSLGGRGDTDTQYF
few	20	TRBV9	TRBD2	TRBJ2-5	TGTGCCAGCAGCCCCCGTTCCCGATCGCCGGGACTAGCGGGGGGGGAGACCCAGTACTTC	CASSPRSRSPGLAGGETQYF
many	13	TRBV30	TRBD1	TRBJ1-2	TGTGCCTGGAGCAATCAGGGGGCTGGTGGCTACACCTTC	CAWSNQGAGGYTF
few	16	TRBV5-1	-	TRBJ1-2	TGCGCCAGCAGCTTGCCCTTGGGGCAGGGACCCTATGGCTACACCTTC	CASSLPLGQGPYGYTF
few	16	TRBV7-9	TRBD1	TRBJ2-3	TGTGCCAGCAGCTTGGGACAGGGGCTTAGCACAGATACGCAGTATTTT	CASSLGQGLSTDTQYF
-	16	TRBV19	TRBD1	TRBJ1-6	TGTGCCAGTGGTCCGACAGGGCGGGGAAATAATTCACCCCTCCACTTT	CASGPTGRGNNSPLHF
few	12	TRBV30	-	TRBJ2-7	TGTGCCTGGAGGCGGGGAACCTACGAGCAGTACTTC	CAWRRGTYEQYF
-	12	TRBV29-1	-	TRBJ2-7	TGCAGCGTTGGTCACGGAATTTACGAGCAGTACTTC	CSVGHGIYEQYF
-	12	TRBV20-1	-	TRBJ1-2	TGCAGTGCTCAAAGGGACAACTATGGCTACACCTTC	CSAQRDNYGYTF
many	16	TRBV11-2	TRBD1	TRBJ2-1	TGTGCCAGCAGCCGGGACGGGACAGGGATCTACAATGAGCAGTTCTTC	CASSRDGTGIYNEQFF
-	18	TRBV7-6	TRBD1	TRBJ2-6	TGTGCCAGCAGCGGCGGGACAGGGGGGTTCTCTGGGGCCAACGTCCTGACTTTC	CASSGGTGGFSGANVLTF
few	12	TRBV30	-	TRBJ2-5	TGTGCCTGGGGCCGAAGGTGGGAGACCCAGTACTTC	CAWGRRWETQYF
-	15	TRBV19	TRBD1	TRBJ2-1	TGTGCCAGTAGTATACGGACAGGGACCTACAATGAGCAGTTCTTC	CASSIRTGTYNEQFF
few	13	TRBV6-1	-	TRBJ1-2	TGTGCCAGCATCAGTGGGGCCTACTATGGCTACACCTTC	CASISGAYYGYTF
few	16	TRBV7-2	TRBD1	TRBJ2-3	TGTGCCAGCAGCTTAACAGGGGGCCTCGGTGGGAATACGCAGTATTTT	CASSLTGGLGGNTQYF
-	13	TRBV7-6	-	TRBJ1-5	TGTGCCAGCAGCCTACGAGAGGGCCAGCCCCAGCATTTT	CASSLREGQPQHF
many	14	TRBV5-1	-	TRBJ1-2	TGCGCCAGCAGGGATGGGGGCGAGGCTGATGGCTACACCTTC	CASRDGGEADGYTF
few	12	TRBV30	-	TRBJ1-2	TGTGCCTGGAGGTGGGTTAACTATGGCTACACCTTC	CAWRWVNYGYTF
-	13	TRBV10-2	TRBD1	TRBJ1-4	TGCGCCAGCAGTCGGGACAGGGATGAAAAACTGTTTTTT	CASSRDRDEKLFF
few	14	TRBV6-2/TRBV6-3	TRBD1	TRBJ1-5	TGTGCCAGCAACAGGGGATATAGCAATCAGCCCCAGCATTTT	CASNRGYSNQPQHF
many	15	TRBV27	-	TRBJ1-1	TGTGCCAGCAGTTGGGAATTAGGGGGACTCACTGAAGCTTTCTTT	CASSWELGGLTEAFF
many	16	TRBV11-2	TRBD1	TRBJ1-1	TGTGCCAGCAGCCCAGGGGACAGGATCATGAACACTGAAGCTTTCTTT	CASSPGDRIMNTEAFF
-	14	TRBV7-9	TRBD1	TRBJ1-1	TGTGCCAGCAGCTTAGGGACAGGGTTGGCTGAAGCTTTCTTT	CASSLGTGLAEAFF